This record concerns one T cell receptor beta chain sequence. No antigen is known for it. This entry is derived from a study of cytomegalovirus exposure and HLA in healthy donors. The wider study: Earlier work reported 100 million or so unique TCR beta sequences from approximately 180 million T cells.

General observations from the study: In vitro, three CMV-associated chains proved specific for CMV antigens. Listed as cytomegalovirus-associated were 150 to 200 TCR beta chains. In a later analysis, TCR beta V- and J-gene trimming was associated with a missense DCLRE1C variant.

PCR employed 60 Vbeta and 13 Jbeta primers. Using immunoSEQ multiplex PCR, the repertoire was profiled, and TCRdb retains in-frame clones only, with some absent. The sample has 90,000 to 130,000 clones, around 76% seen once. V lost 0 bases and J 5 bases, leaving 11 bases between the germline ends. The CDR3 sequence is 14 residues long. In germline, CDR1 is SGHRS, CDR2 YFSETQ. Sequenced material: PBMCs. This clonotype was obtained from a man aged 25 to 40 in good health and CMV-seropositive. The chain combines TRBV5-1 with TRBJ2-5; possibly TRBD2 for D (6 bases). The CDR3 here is CASSLGGTGETQYF. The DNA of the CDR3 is TGCGCCAGCAGCTTGGGGGGGACTGGGGAGACCCAGTACTTC.